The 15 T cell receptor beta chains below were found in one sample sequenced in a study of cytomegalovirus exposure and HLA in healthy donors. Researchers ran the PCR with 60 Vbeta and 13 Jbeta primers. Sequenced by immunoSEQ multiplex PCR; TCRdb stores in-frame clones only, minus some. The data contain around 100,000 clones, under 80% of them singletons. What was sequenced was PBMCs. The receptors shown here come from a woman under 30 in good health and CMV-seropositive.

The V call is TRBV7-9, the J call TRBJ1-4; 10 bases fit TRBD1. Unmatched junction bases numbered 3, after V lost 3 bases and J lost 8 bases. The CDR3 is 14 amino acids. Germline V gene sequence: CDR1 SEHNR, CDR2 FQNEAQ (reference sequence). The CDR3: CASSFGQGGEKLFF. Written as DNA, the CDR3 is TGTGCCAGCAGCTTTGGACAGGGGGGCGAAAAACTGTTTTTT.

The DNA of the CDR3 is TGTGCCAGCAGCTGGGGGGGATTCGGCTCTGGAAACACCATATATTTT. It specifies CASSWGGFGSGNTIYF. V is TRBV7-6 and J is TRBJ1-3, with a weak D call TRBD1 (5 bases). Between the trimmed V and J ends, which lost 4 bases and 0 bases, there was a span of 13 bases. CDR3 length: 16 residues. Germline V CDR1 and CDR2: SGHVS, FNYEAQ. The variable domain in full, completed from reference TRBV7-6 and TRBJ1-3, reads GAGVSQSPRYKVTKRGQDVALRCDPISGHVSLYWYRQALGQGPEFLTYFNYEAQQDKSGLPNDRFSAERPEGSISTLTIQRTEQRDSAMYRCASSWGGFGSGNTIYFGEGSWLTVV.

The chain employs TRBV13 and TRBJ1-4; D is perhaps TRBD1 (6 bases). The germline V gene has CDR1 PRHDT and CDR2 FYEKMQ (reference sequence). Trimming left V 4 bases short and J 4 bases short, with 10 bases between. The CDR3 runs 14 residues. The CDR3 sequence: CASSYRVYNEKLFF. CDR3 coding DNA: TGTGCCAGCAGCTACAGGGTGTATAATGAAAAACTGTTTTTT.

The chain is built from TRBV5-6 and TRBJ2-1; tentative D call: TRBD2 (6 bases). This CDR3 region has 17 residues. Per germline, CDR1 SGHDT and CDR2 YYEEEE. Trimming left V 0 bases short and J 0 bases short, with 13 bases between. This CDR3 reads CASSLAEIGGSYNEQFF. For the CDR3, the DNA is TGTGCCAGCAGCTTGGCCGAGATCGGGGGCTCCTACAATGAGCAGTTCTTC. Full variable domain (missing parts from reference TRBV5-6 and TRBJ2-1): DAGVTQSPTHLIKTRGQQVTLRCSPKSGHDTVSWYQQALGQGPQFIFQYYEEEERQRGNFPDRFSGHQFPNYSSELNVNALLLGDSALYLCASSLAEIGGSYNEQFFGPGTRLTVL.

The CDR3 region is CASSPTPTGTPSGYTF. The CDR3 DNA follows: TGTGCCAGCAGCCCCACCCCGACAGGGACGCCGTCTGGCTACACCTTC. The chain couples TRBV6-4 to TRBJ1-2, with TRBD1 matching 7 bases. V gave up 6 bases and J gave up 7 bases; unmatched junction bases: 17. The CDR3 consists of 16 residues. Per the germline V gene, CDR1 is MRHNA and CDR2 is SNTAGT.

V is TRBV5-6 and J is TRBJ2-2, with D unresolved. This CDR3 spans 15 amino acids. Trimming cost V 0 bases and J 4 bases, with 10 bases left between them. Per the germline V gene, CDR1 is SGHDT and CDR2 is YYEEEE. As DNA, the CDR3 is TGTGCCAGCAGCTTGGGGCTAGTCTCCACCGGGGAGCTGTTTTTT. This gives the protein CASSLGLVSTGELFF.

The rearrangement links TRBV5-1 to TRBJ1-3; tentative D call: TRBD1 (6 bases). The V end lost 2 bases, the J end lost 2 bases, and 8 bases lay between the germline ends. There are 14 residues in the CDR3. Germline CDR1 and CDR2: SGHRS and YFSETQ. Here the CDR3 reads CASSLGGAGNTIYF. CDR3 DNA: TGCGCCAGCAGCTTAGGGGGTGCTGGAAACACCATATATTTT.

The CDR3 coding sequence is TGTGCCAGCAGCTTAAAAGAAAGGGCTAGCGGGAGGGCCCAAGAGACCCAGTACTTC. Its translation: CASSLKERASGRAQETQYF. The chain employs TRBV11-3 and TRBJ2-5, with 12 bases lining up with TRBD2. CDR1 and CDR2 from the germline V gene are SGHNT and YENEEA. The CDR3 extends over 19 amino acids. The V and J ends lost 2 bases and 1 base, in that order; junction bases with no gene match: 11.

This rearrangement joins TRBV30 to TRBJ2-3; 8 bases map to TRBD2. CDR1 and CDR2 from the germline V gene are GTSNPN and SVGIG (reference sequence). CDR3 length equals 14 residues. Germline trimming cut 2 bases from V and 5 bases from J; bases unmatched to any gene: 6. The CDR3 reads CAWSPGLAGDTQYF. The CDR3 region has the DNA TGTGCCTGGAGTCCAGGACTAGCTGGAGATACGCAGTATTTT.

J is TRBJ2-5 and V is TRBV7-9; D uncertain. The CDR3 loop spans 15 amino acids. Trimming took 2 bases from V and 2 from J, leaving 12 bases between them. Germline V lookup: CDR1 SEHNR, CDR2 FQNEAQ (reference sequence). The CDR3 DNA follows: TGTGCCAGCAGCTTATCAGTAACAGAACAAGAGACCCAGTACTTC. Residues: CASSLSVTEQETQYF.

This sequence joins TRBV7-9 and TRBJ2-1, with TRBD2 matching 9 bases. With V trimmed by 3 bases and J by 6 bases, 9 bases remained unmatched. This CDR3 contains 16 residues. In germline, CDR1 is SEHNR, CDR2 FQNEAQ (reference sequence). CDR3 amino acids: CASSFTGLAEFNEQFF. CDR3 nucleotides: TGTGCCAGCAGCTTTACGGGACTAGCTGAATTCAATGAGCAGTTCTTC.

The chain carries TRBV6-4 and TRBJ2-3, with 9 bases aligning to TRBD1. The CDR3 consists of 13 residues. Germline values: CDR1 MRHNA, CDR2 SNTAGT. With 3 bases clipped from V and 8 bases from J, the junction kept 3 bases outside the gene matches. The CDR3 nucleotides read TGTGCCAGCAGTGAACAGGGGGCTGGTACGCAGTATTTT. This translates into CASSEQGAGTQYF.

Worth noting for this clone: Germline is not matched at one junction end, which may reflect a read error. The CDR3: CSSQVGETTEAFF. In DNA, the CDR3 is TGTTCCAGCCAGGTTGGGGAGACCACTGAAGCTTTCTTT. The rearrangement joins TRBV7-9 to TRBJ1-1; D gene ambiguous. The germline CDR1 and CDR2 sequences are SEHNR and FQNEAQ (reference sequence). The CDR3 loop spans 13 amino acids. Using reference TRBV7-9 and TRBJ1-1 for the parts outside the CDR3, the full variable domain is DTGVSQNPRHKITKRGQNVTFRCDPISEHNRLYWYRQTLGQGPEFLTYFQNEAQLEKSRLLSDRFSAERPKGSFSTLEIQRTEQGDSAMYLCSSQVGETTEAFFGQGTRLTVV.

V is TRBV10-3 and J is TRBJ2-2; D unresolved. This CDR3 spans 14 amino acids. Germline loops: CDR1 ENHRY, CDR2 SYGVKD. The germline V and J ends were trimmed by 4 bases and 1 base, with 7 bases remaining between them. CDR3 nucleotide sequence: TGTGCCATCAGTGGTGGGCAGAACACCGGGGAGCTGTTTTTT. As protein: CAISGGQNTGELFF.

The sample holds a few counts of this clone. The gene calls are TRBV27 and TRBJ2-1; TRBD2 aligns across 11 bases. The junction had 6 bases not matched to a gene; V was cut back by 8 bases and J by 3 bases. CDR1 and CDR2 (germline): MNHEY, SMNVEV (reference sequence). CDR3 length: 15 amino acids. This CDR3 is CASRWTSGFYNEQFF. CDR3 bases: TGTGCCAGCCGGTGGACTAGCGGGTTCTACAATGAGCAGTTCTTC.